This is a list of T cell receptor beta chains from one sample in a study of blood T cell repertoires in COVID-19. Here immunoSEQ multiplex PCR was the method, and the copy in TCRdb shows in-frame clones only, minus some. The sample has around 140,000 clones, roughly 69% seen once. Sequencing was carried out using peripheral blood. These receptors all come from a woman in her seventies with acute or convalescent COVID-19. The CDR3 runs from the conserved cysteine through the conserved F or W. Each record gives: J gene, D gene, clone size, CDR3 length, V gene, CDR3 DNA, CDR3 protein. The D gene is left open where the match is weak. Size values are once, few and many counts, or a class for expanded clones, and some rows have none.

j_call: TRBJ2-5
d_call: -
clone_size: -
cdr3_length: 17
v_call: TRBV7-9
cdr3_nt: TGTGCCAGCAGCCGGCCGGGCGGGGCCGGTTTTTCGGAGACCCAGTACTTC
cdr3_aa: CASSRPGGAGFSETQYF

j_call: TRBJ2-5
d_call: TRBD2
clone_size: -
cdr3_length: 14
v_call: TRBV6-5
cdr3_nt: TGTGCCAGCAGTTATCAGCGGGAGAGAAAGACCCAGTACTTC
cdr3_aa: CASSYQRERKTQYF

j_call: TRBJ2-3
d_call: -
clone_size: -
cdr3_length: 12
v_call: TRBV9
cdr3_nt: TGTGCCAGCAGCGCCAACACAGATACGCAGTATTTT
cdr3_aa: CASSANTDTQYF

j_call: TRBJ1-2
d_call: TRBD1
clone_size: -
cdr3_length: 18
v_call: TRBV3-1/TRBV3-2
cdr3_nt: TGTGCCAGCAGCCAAGAAAAGACAAGCCCAGGGGGCCCCTATGGCTACACCTTC
cdr3_aa: CASSQEKTSPGGPYGYTF

j_call: TRBJ2-3
d_call: TRBD2
clone_size: -
cdr3_length: 13
v_call: TRBV9
cdr3_nt: TGTGCCAGTACTAGCGGCACGACAGATACGCAGTATTTT
cdr3_aa: CASTSGTTDTQYF

j_call: TRBJ2-5
d_call: -
clone_size: -
cdr3_length: 15
v_call: TRBV15
cdr3_nt: TGTGCCACCAGCAGAGATCGTGGCAGGCAAGAGACCCAGTACTTC
cdr3_aa: CATSRDRGRQETQYF

j_call: TRBJ2-7
d_call: -
clone_size: -
cdr3_length: 14
v_call: TRBV27
cdr3_nt: TGTGCCAGCAGTGATAGAAGTGTGACCTACGAGCAGTACTTC
cdr3_aa: CASSDRSVTYEQYF

j_call: TRBJ2-7
d_call: TRBD2
clone_size: -
cdr3_length: 12
v_call: TRBV6-6
cdr3_nt: TGTGCCAGCGGCGGGGGGCCCGACGAGCAGTACTTC
cdr3_aa: CASGGGPDEQYF

j_call: TRBJ1-1
d_call: -
clone_size: -
cdr3_length: 13
v_call: TRBV19
cdr3_nt: TGTGCCACCAATGACCTGGGCGCCACTGAAGCTTTCTTT
cdr3_aa: CATNDLGATEAFF

j_call: TRBJ2-3
d_call: TRBD1
clone_size: once
cdr3_length: 17
v_call: TRBV16
cdr3_nt: TGTGCCAGCAGCCAATCGATGGGGACAGGGGGCACAGATACGCAGTATTTT
cdr3_aa: CASSQSMGTGGTDTQYF

j_call: TRBJ2-2
d_call: -
clone_size: -
cdr3_length: 16
v_call: TRBV7-8
cdr3_nt: TGTGCCAGCAGCCCAACACGCAACTCGGGGACCGGGGAGCTGTTTTTT
cdr3_aa: CASSPTRNSGTGELFF

j_call: TRBJ2-1
d_call: TRBD2
clone_size: -
cdr3_length: 15
v_call: TRBV7-8
cdr3_nt: TGTGCCAGCAGCTTAGGGGCGGGGGGCTACAATGAGCAGTTCTTC
cdr3_aa: CASSLGAGGYNEQFF

j_call: TRBJ2-7
d_call: -
clone_size: -
cdr3_length: 12
v_call: TRBV11-2
cdr3_nt: TGTGCCAGCAGCTTAGACGGTTACGAGCAGTACTTC
cdr3_aa: CASSLDGYEQYF

j_call: TRBJ2-1
d_call: -
clone_size: -
cdr3_length: 13
v_call: TRBV19
cdr3_nt: TGTGCCAGTAGTTTCAGTCCCTACAATGAGCAGTTCTTC
cdr3_aa: CASSFSPYNEQFF

j_call: TRBJ1-3
d_call: TRBD1
clone_size: -
cdr3_length: 14
v_call: TRBV5-4
cdr3_nt: TGTGCCAGCAGCTCCGGACAGGGCAGAAACACCATATATTTT
cdr3_aa: CASSSGQGRNTIYF

j_call: TRBJ1-5
d_call: -
clone_size: -
cdr3_length: 16
v_call: TRBV28
cdr3_nt: TGTGCCAGCAGTGCCTCGCTGGGGGGGTTCAATCAGCCCCAGCATTTT
cdr3_aa: CASSASLGGFNQPQHF

j_call: TRBJ1-2
d_call: TRBD1
clone_size: many
cdr3_length: 15
v_call: TRBV6-5
cdr3_nt: TGTGCCAGCAGTTCCTCCGGGACAGGGCTCTATGGCTACACCTTC
cdr3_aa: CASSSSGTGLYGYTF

j_call: TRBJ2-7
d_call: TRBD1
clone_size: -
cdr3_length: 16
v_call: TRBV27
cdr3_nt: TGTGCCAGCAGTTTTTCGGCCGGGACAGGGGGTTACGAGCAGTACTTC
cdr3_aa: CASSFSAGTGGYEQYF

j_call: TRBJ2-5
d_call: TRBD2
clone_size: -
cdr3_length: 15
v_call: TRBV9
cdr3_nt: TGTGCCAGCAGCTCAGCTAGCGGGGGCGGGGAGACCCAGTACTTC
cdr3_aa: CASSSASGGGETQYF

j_call: TRBJ1-2
d_call: -
clone_size: -
cdr3_length: 12
v_call: TRBV6-5
cdr3_nt: TGTGCCATTAGGGGGAATAACTATGGCTACACCTTC
cdr3_aa: CAIRGNNYGYTF

j_call: TRBJ1-1
d_call: -
clone_size: -
cdr3_length: 14
v_call: TRBV5-1
cdr3_nt: TGCGCCAGCAGCTGGGGACAAGCGAACACTGAAGCTTTCTTT
cdr3_aa: CASSWGQANTEAFF

j_call: TRBJ1-1
d_call: -
clone_size: -
cdr3_length: 13
v_call: TRBV2
cdr3_nt: TGTGCCAGCAGTGAATACCAAGAGGCTGAAGCTTTCTTT
cdr3_aa: CASSEYQEAEAFF

j_call: TRBJ2-3
d_call: -
clone_size: -
cdr3_length: 14
v_call: TRBV5-4
cdr3_nt: TGTGCCACCACGCGGAGAGGCAACACAGATACGCAGTATTTT
cdr3_aa: CATTRRGNTDTQYF

j_call: TRBJ1-2
d_call: -
clone_size: many
cdr3_length: 14
v_call: TRBV7-2
cdr3_nt: TGTGCCAGCAGCTTAGATTCGGGGGGCGGTGGCTACACCTTC
cdr3_aa: CASSLDSGGGGYTF

j_call: TRBJ2-5
d_call: TRBD1
clone_size: few
cdr3_length: 15
v_call: TRBV12-5
cdr3_nt: TGTGCTAGTGGTAAATCCGGGACAGGGGCAGAGACCCAGTACTTC
cdr3_aa: CASGKSGTGAETQYF

j_call: TRBJ1-5
d_call: -
clone_size: -
cdr3_length: 14
v_call: TRBV30
cdr3_nt: TGTGCCTGGACGCCGGGACACTACAATCAGCCCCAGCATTTT
cdr3_aa: CAWTPGHYNQPQHF

j_call: TRBJ2-5
d_call: TRBD2
clone_size: -
cdr3_length: 17
v_call: TRBV27
cdr3_nt: TGTGCCAGCAGTTTATCCCACCTCCGGGGGGAGCTAGAGACCCAGTACTTC
cdr3_aa: CASSLSHLRGELETQYF

j_call: TRBJ2-7
d_call: -
clone_size: once
cdr3_length: 16
v_call: TRBV27
cdr3_nt: TGTGCCAGCAGTCCTAGCGCGCGGGGCAATGTCTACGAGCAGTACTTC
cdr3_aa: CASSPSARGNVYEQYF

j_call: TRBJ1-5
d_call: -
clone_size: -
cdr3_length: 15
v_call: TRBV27
cdr3_nt: TGTGCCAGCAGTTTAGGAGGGTTAGGCAATCAGCCCCAGCATTTT
cdr3_aa: CASSLGGLGNQPQHF

j_call: TRBJ2-7
d_call: -
clone_size: -
cdr3_length: 12
v_call: TRBV6-5
cdr3_nt: TGTGCCACCCGGGAAGAGATCCACGAGCAGTACTTC
cdr3_aa: CATREEIHEQYF

j_call: TRBJ2-7
d_call: -
clone_size: few
cdr3_length: 15
v_call: TRBV28
cdr3_nt: TGTGCCAGCAGCAGTCCCGGGGGAGGAGGGTACGAGCAGTACTTC
cdr3_aa: CASSSPGGGGYEQYF

j_call: TRBJ2-1
d_call: TRBD2
clone_size: -
cdr3_length: 14
v_call: TRBV29-1
cdr3_nt: TGCAGCGTTCCCGGACTAGCGGGGCGGAATGAGCAGTTCTTC
cdr3_aa: CSVPGLAGRNEQFF

j_call: TRBJ2-7
d_call: TRBD1
clone_size: -
cdr3_length: 13
v_call: TRBV6-5
cdr3_nt: TGTGCCACCCTGCCGGGACAGTCCTACGAGCAGTACTTC
cdr3_aa: CATLPGQSYEQYF

j_call: TRBJ2-2
d_call: -
clone_size: -
cdr3_length: 14
v_call: TRBV6-5
cdr3_nt: TGTGCCAGCAGAGCCCAGGGGGGTACCGGGGAGCTGTTTTTT
cdr3_aa: CASRAQGGTGELFF

j_call: TRBJ1-5
d_call: -
clone_size: -
cdr3_length: 13
v_call: TRBV6-5
cdr3_nt: TGTGCCAGCATACAGACAGTCAATCAGCCCCAGCATTTT
cdr3_aa: CASIQTVNQPQHF

j_call: TRBJ1-1
d_call: TRBD1
clone_size: -
cdr3_length: 13
v_call: TRBV10-2
cdr3_nt: TGCGCCAGCGCCGGACAGGGAGACACTGAAGCTTTCTTT
cdr3_aa: CASAGQGDTEAFF

j_call: TRBJ1-2
d_call: -
clone_size: once
cdr3_length: 14
v_call: TRBV4-2
cdr3_nt: TGTGCCAGCAGCCAAGAGACAGGAGACTATGGCTACACCTTC
cdr3_aa: CASSQETGDYGYTF

j_call: TRBJ2-7
d_call: -
clone_size: -
cdr3_length: 16
v_call: TRBV18
cdr3_nt: TGTGCCAGCTCATCCTACAGGGAGCCGAAAACCTACGAGCAGTACTTC
cdr3_aa: CASSSYREPKTYEQYF

j_call: TRBJ2-1
d_call: TRBD2
clone_size: -
cdr3_length: 19
v_call: TRBV6-2/TRBV6-3
cdr3_nt: TGTGCCAGCAGTTCGACTAGCGGGAGGACAGAGAGCTCCTACAATGAGCAGTTCTTC
cdr3_aa: CASSSTSGRTESSYNEQFF

j_call: TRBJ2-2
d_call: TRBD2
clone_size: few
cdr3_length: 15
v_call: TRBV19
cdr3_nt: TGTGCCAGTATACCAGCGGGAGAATCCACCGGGGAGCTGTTTTTT
cdr3_aa: CASIPAGESTGELFF

j_call: TRBJ2-5
d_call: -
clone_size: many
cdr3_length: 16
v_call: TRBV4-1
cdr3_nt: TGCGCCAGCAGCCAAGGTCAAGGCCCCCGGGGGGAGACCCAGTACTTC
cdr3_aa: CASSQGQGPRGETQYF

j_call: TRBJ2-5
d_call: TRBD1
clone_size: -
cdr3_length: 14
v_call: TRBV7-9
cdr3_nt: TGTGCCAGCAGCTTGCAGGGGGCCGGAGAGACCCAGTACTTC
cdr3_aa: CASSLQGAGETQYF

j_call: TRBJ1-2
d_call: -
clone_size: once
cdr3_length: 16
v_call: TRBV4-3
cdr3_nt: TGCGCCAGCAGCCAAGAAAGAAACAGGGCAGACTATGGCTACACCTTC
cdr3_aa: CASSQERNRADYGYTF

j_call: TRBJ2-3
d_call: TRBD1
clone_size: -
cdr3_length: 16
v_call: TRBV6-1
cdr3_nt: TGTGCCAGCAGTGCTCGACAGGGTGTGGGCACAGATACGCAGTATTTT
cdr3_aa: CASSARQGVGTDTQYF

j_call: TRBJ2-5
d_call: TRBD1
clone_size: -
cdr3_length: 16
v_call: TRBV27
cdr3_nt: TGTGCCAGCAGTCCCCTAGGGGACAGGGAAGGAGAGACCCAGTACTTC
cdr3_aa: CASSPLGDREGETQYF

j_call: TRBJ1-5
d_call: -
clone_size: -
cdr3_length: 13
v_call: TRBV19
cdr3_nt: TGTGCCAGTAATGTTATCGGAGTTCAGCCCCAGCATTTT
cdr3_aa: CASNVIGVQPQHF

j_call: TRBJ2-5
d_call: TRBD2
clone_size: -
cdr3_length: 17
v_call: TRBV3-1/TRBV3-2
cdr3_nt: TGTGCCAGCAGCCAGCCCTGGGGTAGCGGGGGGCCTCAGACCCAGTACTTC
cdr3_aa: CASSQPWGSGGPQTQYF

j_call: TRBJ2-1
d_call: TRBD2
clone_size: -
cdr3_length: 17
v_call: TRBV27
cdr3_nt: TGTGCCAGCAGGGGCTGGACTAGCGGGAGTAACCACAATGAGCAGTTCTTC
cdr3_aa: CASRGWTSGSNHNEQFF

j_call: TRBJ1-2
d_call: TRBD1
clone_size: many
cdr3_length: 13
v_call: TRBV5-6
cdr3_nt: TGTGCCAGCAGCCGGACAGGAGGAGATGGCTACACCTTC
cdr3_aa: CASSRTGGDGYTF

j_call: TRBJ1-2
d_call: TRBD1
clone_size: -
cdr3_length: 14
v_call: TRBV5-4
cdr3_nt: TGTGCCAGCAGCTTCGAGACAGGGACCGATGGCTACACCTTC
cdr3_aa: CASSFETGTDGYTF

j_call: TRBJ1-4
d_call: -
clone_size: -
cdr3_length: 14
v_call: TRBV27
cdr3_nt: TGTGCCAGCAGTTTAGCCAGGTCTAATGAAAAACTGTTTTTT
cdr3_aa: CASSLARSNEKLFF

j_call: TRBJ1-5
d_call: -
clone_size: few
cdr3_length: 14
v_call: TRBV7-2
cdr3_nt: TGTGCCAGCAGCTTACGGTCGCGGGGTCAGCCCCAGCATTTT
cdr3_aa: CASSLRSRGQPQHF

j_call: TRBJ2-5
d_call: -
clone_size: -
cdr3_length: 15
v_call: TRBV2
cdr3_nt: TGTGCCAGCAGTGGCGTGCAGGGATACCAAGAGACCCAGTACTTC
cdr3_aa: CASSGVQGYQETQYF

j_call: TRBJ1-5
d_call: TRBD1
clone_size: -
cdr3_length: 16
v_call: TRBV2
cdr3_nt: TGTGCCAGCAGTGACTCCGGGACAGGGCCCACCTGGACCCAGCATTTT
cdr3_aa: CASSDSGTGPTWTQHF

j_call: TRBJ1-2
d_call: TRBD1
clone_size: -
cdr3_length: 13
v_call: TRBV6-6
cdr3_nt: TGTGCCAGCAGCTCAGGGGGCAGCTATGGCTACACCTTC
cdr3_aa: CASSSGGSYGYTF

j_call: TRBJ2-2
d_call: TRBD1
clone_size: medium-sized
cdr3_length: 15
v_call: TRBV7-8
cdr3_nt: TGTGCCAGCAGCTGGGACAGCGCGAACACCGGGGAGCTGTTTTTT
cdr3_aa: CASSWDSANTGELFF

j_call: TRBJ2-7
d_call: -
clone_size: -
cdr3_length: 12
v_call: TRBV7-2
cdr3_nt: TGTGCCAGCAGCTTAAGACAGAACGAGCAGTACTTC
cdr3_aa: CASSLRQNEQYF

j_call: TRBJ1-1
d_call: TRBD1
clone_size: -
cdr3_length: 15
v_call: TRBV11-2
cdr3_nt: TGTGCCAGCAGGGACAGGGGAGGTAGGGACACTGAAGCTTTCTTT
cdr3_aa: CASRDRGGRDTEAFF

j_call: TRBJ1-6
d_call: -
clone_size: -
cdr3_length: 14
v_call: TRBV27
cdr3_nt: TGTGCCAGCAGATATTTCTCCTATAATTCACCCCTCCACTTT
cdr3_aa: CASRYFSYNSPLHF